The 22 T cell receptor beta chains below were found in one sample sequenced in a study of cytomegalovirus exposure and HLA in healthy donors. The primer mix had 60 Vbeta and 13 Jbeta primers. Clones were sequenced by immunoSEQ multiplex PCR, and TCRdb holds only the in-frame ones, with some missing. Of 130,000 to 150,000 clones detected, over 8% appear once; the ten largest clones hold 1.5% to 2%. The sample consisted of PBMCs. The receptors come from a male donor in good health and CMV-seronegative.

In this sample, this clone turned up a few times. The chain combines TRBV4-3 with TRBJ1-3; possibly TRBD1 for D (5 bases). The CDR3 runs to 14 residues. From germline, CDR1 is LGHNA and CDR2 YSLEER. Trimming pared 4 bases from V and 2 bases from J, leaving 9 bases between. In DNA, the CDR3 is TGCGCCAGCAGCCGAGCAGGGACTGGAAACACCATATATTTT. This sequence encodes CASSRAGTGNTIYF.

This clone has just a few counts. V usage is TRBV7-9 and J usage is TRBJ2-7, with 7 bases fitting TRBD1. The CDR3 sequence is 15 residues long. Trimming removed 5 bases from V and 0 bases from J; junction bases left unmatched: 7. Germline V gives CDR1 SEHNR, CDR2 FQNEAQ (reference sequence). The CDR3: CASSPDRVTSYEQYF. The CDR3 coding sequence is TGTGCCAGCAGCCCCGACAGGGTGACCTCCTACGAGCAGTACTTC.

This chain uses TRBV6-5 with TRBJ2-3; D is perhaps TRBD2 (7 bases). The ends were cut back, 5 bases at V and 14 bases at J, with 17 bases in the middle. Germline values: CDR1 MNHEY, CDR2 SVGAGI. The CDR3 loop spans 12 amino acids. This CDR3 reads CASSLREGGRYF. The CDR3 DNA sequence: TGTGCCAGCAGTCTGAGAGAGGGGGGGCGGTATTTT.

In its sample, this clone was seen a few times. J is TRBJ2-1 and V is TRBV27; D not resolved. Germline-derived CDR1 and CDR2 are MNHEY and SMNVEV (reference sequence). The CDR3 has 14 amino acids. Deletions cut 5 bases from V and 3 bases from J, with 11 bases between. This CDR3 reads CASSHLLDYNEQFF. CDR3 sequence (DNA): TGTGCCAGCAGTCACCTTCTAGACTACAATGAGCAGTTCTTC.

This clone has just a few counts. V and J are TRBV7-9 and TRBJ2-5; TRBD2 might be the D (6 bases). Germline CDR1 SEHNR, CDR2 FQNEAQ (reference sequence). The CDR3 extends over 14 amino acids. The V end was cut by 5 bases, the J end by 2 bases, with 12 bases between. CDR3 in DNA: TGTGCCAGCAGCGCCCTAGCGCGACAAGAGACCCAGTACTTC. Translated: CASSALARQETQYF. Looking up the rest from reference TRBV7-9 and TRBJ2-5 gives the full variable domain: DTGVSQNPRHKITKRGQNVTFRCDPISEHNRLYWYRQTLGQGPEFLTYFQNEAQLEKSRLLSDRFSAERPKGSFSTLEIQRTEQGDSAMYLCASSALARQETQYFGPGTRLLVL.

In its sample, this clone was seen a few times. The V and J genes are TRBV19 and TRBJ2-5, with 8 bases identical to TRBD2. Germline-derived CDR1 and CDR2 are LNHDA and SQIVND (reference sequence). The J segment lost 4 bases and the V segment lost 9 bases, leaving 10 bases of the junction unmatched. The CDR3 has 14 amino acids. The CDR3 here is CARAGRAFGETQYF. The CDR3, as DNA: TGTGCCAGGGCCGGGAGGGCCTTTGGAGAGACCCAGTACTTC.

Only a few counts were recorded for this clone. The J gene is TRBJ2-7, the V gene TRBV7-9; TRBD1 matches at 9 bases. CDR1 SEHNR and CDR2 FQNEAQ come from the germline V gene (reference sequence). The CDR3 has 14 amino acids. The junction had 10 bases not matched to a gene; V was cut back by 8 bases and J by 5 bases. CDR3 sequence reads: CASGTYGTGNEQYF. CDR3 nucleotides: TGTGCCAGCGGGACCTACGGGACAGGGAACGAGCAGTACTTC. Based on the CDR3 plus reference TRBV7-9 and TRBJ2-7, the full variable domain is DTGVSQNPRHKITKRGQNVTFRCDPISEHNRLYWYRQTLGQGPEFLTYFQNEAQLEKSRLLSDRFSAERPKGSFSTLEIQRTEQGDSAMYLCASGTYGTGNEQYFGPGTRLTVT.

This clone was seen a handful of times. This sequence joins TRBV7-3 and TRBJ1-1; 7 nucleotides line up with TRBD1. Germline-derived CDR1 and CDR2 are SGHTA and FQGTGA. Losses at the gene ends were 5 bases for V and 1 base for J; bases not matched to a gene: 7. This CDR3 spans 15 amino acids. CDR3: CASSPQGGPNTEAFF. The CDR3 bases are TGTGCCAGCAGCCCTCAGGGGGGCCCGAACACTGAAGCTTTCTTT. The complete variable domain, with remaining parts taken from reference TRBV7-3 and TRBJ1-1, reads GAGVSQTPSNKVTEKGKYVELRCDPISGHTALYWYRQSLGQGPEFLIYFQGTGAADDSGLPNDRFFAVRPEGSVSTLKIQRTERGDSAVYLCASSPQGGPNTEAFFGQGTRLTVV.

The rearrangement uses TRBV25-1 and TRBJ1-2; 7 bases align to TRBD1. Germline V gene sequence: CDR1 MGHDK, CDR2 SYGVNS. V trimming: 8 bases; J trimming: 7 bases; junction bases outside the gene matches: 10. This CDR3 is 13 amino acids long. CDR3 loop: CASLDRAGGGYTF. In nucleotides, the CDR3 is TGTGCCAGCTTAGACAGGGCCGGAGGTGGCTACACCTTC.

Remarks on this clone: Germline is not matched at one junction end, which may reflect a read error. J is TRBJ2-7 and V is TRBV7-7; 7 nucleotides align to TRBD1. CDR3 size: 15 residues. Germline V gene sequence: CDR1 SSHAT, CDR2 FNYEAQ (reference sequence). The CDR3 DNA reads as TGTGCTAGCAGCATGGGACAGCAGGAACCCTACGAGCAGTACTTC. The encoded protein is CASSMGQQEPYEQYF.

This clone was seen only a few times. The V call is TRBV7-9, the J call TRBJ2-3; 8 bases map to TRBD1. The ends lost 4 bases at V and 4 bases at J; junction bases unmatched: 10. CDR1 is SEHNR and CDR2 is FQNEAQ in the germline V gene (reference sequence). The CDR3 runs to 16 residues. CDR3 nucleotide sequence: TGTGCCAGCAGCTCCCAGGGGGCCTTATCACCAGATACGCAGTATTTT. Residues: CASSSQGALSPDTQYF.

The genes are TRBV9 and TRBJ2-4; 9 nucleotides align to TRBD2. The CDR3 is made up of 21 amino acids. Germline V gene lookup returns CDR1 SGDLS and CDR2 YYNGEE. V lost 4 bases to trimming and J lost 5 bases; unmatched junction nucleotides: 25. Here the CDR3 reads CASSPRLGAGGPSRWENIQYF. CDR3 coding DNA: TGTGCCAGCAGCCCCCGTCTCGGAGCGGGAGGCCCATCGAGATGGGAAAACATTCAGTACTTC.

The chain links TRBV5-4 to TRBJ2-7; the D gene is possibly TRBD1 (5 bases). CDR3 length: 14 residues. Germline CDR1 and CDR2: SGHNT and YYREEE (reference sequence). Between the trimmed V and J ends, which lost 8 bases and 7 bases, there was a span of 22 bases. The CDR3 protein is CASGHDPDQGEQYF. The CDR3 bases are TGTGCCAGTGGCCACGACCCGGACCAGGGTGAGCAGTACTTC. The full variable domain, rest sourced from reference TRBV5-4 and TRBJ2-7, is ETGVTQSPTHLIKTRGQQVTLRCSSQSGHNTVSWYQQALGQGPQFIFQYYREEENGRGNFPPRFSGLQFPNYSSELNVNALELDDSALYLCASGHDPDQGEQYFGPGTRLTVT.

This rearrangement joins TRBV6-5 to TRBJ1-2, with a weak D call TRBD1 (5 bases). V was shortened by 0 bases and J by 4 bases, with 9 bases between the two germline ends. Looked up from germline, CDR1 is MNHEY and CDR2 is SVGAGI. The CDR3 consists of 14 residues. The CDR3 bases are TGTGCCAGCAGTTACTCGACCAGGGTCTATGGCTACACCTTC. Encoded protein: CASSYSTRVYGYTF.

This chain links TRBV27 with TRBJ2-3; 11 bases are a match to TRBD2. Germline-derived CDR1 and CDR2 are MNHEY and SMNVEV (reference sequence). The CDR3 has 17 residues. V lost 3 bases and J lost 3; bases outside the gene matches: 8. CDR3 DNA: TGTGCCAGCAGTTTGAGTAGCGGGAGGGGTATAACAGATACGCAGTATTTT. Its protein is CASSLSSGRGITDTQYF.

This clone was detected a few times. This chain joins TRBV5-6 and TRBJ2-6, with TRBD1 matching over 9 bases. The CDR3 is made up of 16 amino acids. V dropped 4 bases and J dropped 4; count of bases not matched to a gene: 6. Germline CDR1 SGHDT, CDR2 YYEEEE. CDR3 protein: CASSPDRGSGANVLTF. CDR3 coding DNA: TGTGCCAGCAGCCCGGACAGGGGTTCAGGGGCCAACGTCCTGACTTTC.

The V call is TRBV4-2, the J call TRBJ1-1, with unresolved D. Between the trimmed V and J ends, which lost 3 bases and 0 bases, there was a span of 5 bases. This CDR3 is 13 amino acids long. The germline CDR1 and CDR2 sequences are LGHNA and YNFKEQ. The CDR3 loop is CASSQEVNTEAFF. CDR3 nucleotides: TGTGCCAGCAGCCAGGAGGTGAACACTGAAGCTTTCTTT.

This clone was recorded only once. The gene calls are TRBV4-3 and TRBJ1-6, with D possibly matching TRBD1 (5 bases). The CDR3 is 15 amino acids. The ends were cut back, 0 bases at V and 8 bases at J, with 11 bases in the middle. Per germline, CDR1 LGHNA and CDR2 YSLEER. CDR3 DNA: TGCGCCAGCAGCCAAGACGGGGGGAGGGATTCACCCCTCCACTTT. Translation gives CASSQDGGRDSPLHF.

This clone was detected only a few times. The chain joins TRBV5-1 to TRBJ2-3, with a possible D match to TRBD2 (6 bases). The V end lost 1 base, the J end lost 4 bases, and 13 bases lay between the germline ends. The CDR3 consists of 15 residues. Germline V gene data show CDR1 as SGHRS and CDR2 as YFSETQ. Written as DNA, the CDR3 is TGCGCCAGCAGCTTGTCCCCGGGAGTCTCAGATACGCAGTATTTT. Translating it yields CASSLSPGVSDTQYF. Together with reference TRBV5-1 and TRBJ2-3, the CDR3 gives the full variable domain: KAGVTQTPRYLIKTRGQQVTLSCSPISGHRSVSWYQQTPGQGLQFLFEYFSETQRNKGNFPGRFSGRQFSNSRSEMNVSTLELGDSALYLCASSLSPGVSDTQYFGPGTRLTVL.

This chain uses TRBV28 with TRBJ1-2, with TRBD1 matching 7 bases. CDR3 length: 13 amino acids. The ends lost 6 bases at V and 2 bases at J; junction bases unmatched: 3. Germline CDR1 and CDR2: MDHEN and SYDVKM. The CDR3 protein is CASRQTGNYGYTF. Here the CDR3 DNA reads TGTGCCAGCAGGCAGACAGGGAACTATGGCTACACCTTC.

The chain links TRBV5-1 to TRBJ1-3; 7 bases map to TRBD1. CDR3 length: 15 amino acids. Germline V gene lookup returns CDR1 SGHRS and CDR2 YFSETQ. The J segment lost 4 bases and the V segment lost 5 bases, leaving 9 bases of the junction unmatched. The CDR3 here is CASREGGGVGNTIYF. CDR3 DNA: TGCGCCAGCAGAGAAGGAGGGGGCGTCGGAAACACCATATATTTT.

A few counts support this clone. The rearrangement links TRBV6-5 to TRBJ2-3; a weak D match, TRBD1 (6 bases). CDR3 length: 15 amino acids. The V gene's germline CDR1 is MNHEY and CDR2 SVGAGI. Trimming left V 4 bases short and J 0 bases short, with 11 bases between. This CDR3 reads CASSSGQQSTDTQYF. As DNA, the CDR3 is TGTGCCAGCAGTTCAGGACAGCAAAGCACAGATACGCAGTATTTT.